A selection of T cell receptor beta chains follows, all from one sample in a study of cytomegalovirus exposure and HLA in healthy donors. Generated by immunoSEQ multiplex PCR, the TCRdb table keeps only in-frame clones and is missing some. The data hold 200,000 or so clones, with roughly 80% observed a single time. Sequenced input: PBMCs. The receptors stem from a man aged 35 to 55 in good health and CMV-seropositive. CDR3s include the opening cysteine and the closing phenylalanine or tryptophan. The order of the fields is J gene, D gene, V gene, clone size, CDR3 protein, CDR3 DNA. D genes are given only for firm matches. Clone size is stated in some rows and not others, as once, few, many or a class when expanded.

TRBJ2-3 . TRBV9 . CASSPLWGDTDTQYF TGTGCCAGCAGCCCGCTGTGGGGGGATACAGATACGCAGTATTTT
TRBJ1-3 . TRBV18 . CASSPGQTSGNTIYF TGTGCCAGCTCGCCCGGACAGACCTCTGGAAACACCATATATTTT
TRBJ1-1 . TRBV28 . CASSFGGTEAFF TGTGCCAGCAGTTTCGGGGGGACTGAAGCTTTCTTT
TRBJ2-5 TRBD2 TRBV9 . CASSVGTSGQETQYF TGTGCCAGCAGCGTAGGGACTAGCGGTCAAGAGACCCAGTACTTC
TRBJ2-1 . TRBV14 . CASSQSGQFDAQFF TGTGCCAGCAGCCAATCCGGACAGTTTGATGCGCAGTTCTTC
TRBJ2-7 TRBD1 TRBV30 . CAWTGGQGVSYEQYF TGTGCCTGGACCGGCGGACAGGGGGTCTCCTACGAGCAGTACTTC
TRBJ2-5 TRBD2 TRBV7-2 . CASSLYGGASETQYF TGTGCCAGCAGCTTATACGGGGGGGCCTCGGAGACCCAGTACTTC
TRBJ1-6 TRBD1 TRBV9 once CASSDDRGGSPLHF TGTGCCAGCAGCGATGACAGGGGGGGCTCACCCCTCCACTTT
TRBJ2-7 . TRBV5-1 . CASSLQGSTYEQYF TGCGCCAGCAGCTTGCAGGGGTCGACCTACGAGCAGTACTTC
TRBJ2-5 . TRBV15 . CATSTRRETQYF TGTGCCACCAGCACCCGGCGGGAGACCCAGTACTTC
TRBJ2-7 . TRBV7-2 . CASSFPRAGASYEQYF TGTGCCAGCAGCTTCCCGCGAGCGGGTGCCTCCTACGAGCAGTACTTC